The T cell receptor (beta chain) described here comes from a study of blood T cell repertoires in COVID-19. Study information: Whether acute or convalescent, the COVID-19 samples came from the United States, Italy and Spain. The analysed material was cDNA or gDNA that came from T cells, B-cell-depleted T cells, or PBMCs.

Per the study methods: Cell counts per sample came from amplifying reference gene primers. Clones were sequenced by immunoSEQ multiplex PCR, and TCRdb holds only the in-frame ones, with some missing. From that table come the V and J calls and clone size; the DNA was used to work out D and trimming. The sample has 380,000 or so clones, roughly four fifths seen once; the top ten hold 0.85% to 1.3%. The V and J ends lost 0 bases and 11 bases, in that order; junction bases with no gene match: 6. The CDR3 covers 13 residues. Germline CDR1 is SGHRS and CDR2 is YFSETQ. The sequenced sample was peripheral blood. The origin of this receptor is a human donor with acute or convalescent COVID-19. The donor label of this sample is uncertain. The chain is built from TRBV5-1 and TRBJ2-7, with 9 bases matching TRBD1. DNA of the CDR3: TGCGCCAGCAGCTTGGTCCCCGGGACAGGGAAGTACTTC. It codes for CASSLVPGTGKYF.